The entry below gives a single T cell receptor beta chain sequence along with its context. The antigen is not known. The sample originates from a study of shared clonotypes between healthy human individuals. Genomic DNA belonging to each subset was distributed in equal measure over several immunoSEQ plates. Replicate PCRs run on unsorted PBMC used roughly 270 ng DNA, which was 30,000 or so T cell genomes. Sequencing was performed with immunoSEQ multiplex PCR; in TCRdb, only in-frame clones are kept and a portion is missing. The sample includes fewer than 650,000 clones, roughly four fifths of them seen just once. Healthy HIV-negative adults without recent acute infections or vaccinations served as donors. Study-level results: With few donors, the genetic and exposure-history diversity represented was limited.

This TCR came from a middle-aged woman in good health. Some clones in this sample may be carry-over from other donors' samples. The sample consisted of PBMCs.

Here the CDR3 reads CASSISSSPTEGEQYF. For the CDR3, the DNA is TGTGCCAGTAGTATTAGTTCTTCGCCCACGGAAGGGGAGCAGTACTTC. The chain combines TRBV19 with TRBJ2-7, with D unclear. The CDR3 runs 16 residues. Trimming removed 3 bases from V and 7 bases from J, with 22 bases in between. CDR1 is LNHDA and CDR2 is SQIVND in the germline V gene (reference sequence).